The TCR beta chain described here comes from a study of T-cell memory formation after mild COVID-19. CDR1 is LGHNT and CDR2 is FRNRAP in the germline V gene. CDR3 length: 16 residues. Trimming cost V 0 bases and J 2 bases, with 11 bases left between them. Each CDR3 protein is one row after TCRdb ran MiXCR on the 5' RACE reads. The repertoire consists of over 350,000 distinct CDR3 sequences, with about 15% occurring once and the leading ten covering roughly a fifth. The sample holds a few counts of this clonotype. This receptor was taken from a young man who had mild COVID-19 (a few samples of this study predate the infection). Cell type and time point are not known. This sequence joins TRBV12-5 and TRBJ2-1, with TRBD2 as a possible D gene (5 bases). Input material: PBMCs or a T cell subset sorted from them (not recorded which). The CDR3, as DNA: TGTGCTAGTGGTTTGGTAATCGGGGAACCCTACAATGAGCAGTTCTTC. It specifies CASGLVIGEPYNEQFF.